This T cell receptor beta chain was sequenced during a study of radiotherapy plus CTLA-4 blockade in lung cancer. Looking at the study overall: Among enrolled patients, roughly 17% responded and 31% achieved disease control.

The study, taken as a whole, reports: It was early blood T cell clone dynamics, with interferon-beta, that reportedly best predicted response.

Generated by immunoSEQ multiplex PCR, the TCRdb table keeps only in-frame clones and is missing some. The sample holds about 82,000 clones, approximately 79% seen once. With regard to this clone: The antigen remains unidentified.

The sequence came from a human donor with non-small cell lung cancer that progressed on radiotherapy plus ipilimumab. The sequences come from peripheral blood, collected from a patient treated with radiotherapy plus ipilimumab.

The CDR3 coding sequence is TGTGCCAGCAGCTACGGAATTTCGGGGTTCCAAGAGACCCAGTACTTC. Translating it yields CASSYGISGFQETQYF. The rearrangement joins TRBV7-9 to TRBJ2-5; maybe TRBD2 (5 bases). The V gene lost 4 bases and the J gene lost 1 base, with 16 bases spanning the gap. The CDR3 contains 16 residues. In germline, CDR1 is SEHNR, CDR2 FQNEAQ (reference sequence).